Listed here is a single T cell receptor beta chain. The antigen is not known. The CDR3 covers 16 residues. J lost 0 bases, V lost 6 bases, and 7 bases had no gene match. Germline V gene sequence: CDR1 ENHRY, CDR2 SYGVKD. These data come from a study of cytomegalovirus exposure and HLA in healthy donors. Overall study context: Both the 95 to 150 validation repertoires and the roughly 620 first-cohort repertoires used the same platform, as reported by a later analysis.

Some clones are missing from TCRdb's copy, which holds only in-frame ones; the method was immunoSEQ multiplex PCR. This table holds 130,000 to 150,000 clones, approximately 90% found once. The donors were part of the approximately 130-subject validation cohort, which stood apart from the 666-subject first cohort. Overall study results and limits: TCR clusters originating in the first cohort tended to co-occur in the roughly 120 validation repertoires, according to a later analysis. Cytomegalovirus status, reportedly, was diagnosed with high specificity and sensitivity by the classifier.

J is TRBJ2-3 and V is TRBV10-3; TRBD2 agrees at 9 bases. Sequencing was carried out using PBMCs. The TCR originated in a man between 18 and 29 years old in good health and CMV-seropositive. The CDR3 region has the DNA TGTGCCATCAGCTCCGGGACTAGCTTCAGCACAGATACGCAGTATTTT. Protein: CAISSGTSFSTDTQYF.